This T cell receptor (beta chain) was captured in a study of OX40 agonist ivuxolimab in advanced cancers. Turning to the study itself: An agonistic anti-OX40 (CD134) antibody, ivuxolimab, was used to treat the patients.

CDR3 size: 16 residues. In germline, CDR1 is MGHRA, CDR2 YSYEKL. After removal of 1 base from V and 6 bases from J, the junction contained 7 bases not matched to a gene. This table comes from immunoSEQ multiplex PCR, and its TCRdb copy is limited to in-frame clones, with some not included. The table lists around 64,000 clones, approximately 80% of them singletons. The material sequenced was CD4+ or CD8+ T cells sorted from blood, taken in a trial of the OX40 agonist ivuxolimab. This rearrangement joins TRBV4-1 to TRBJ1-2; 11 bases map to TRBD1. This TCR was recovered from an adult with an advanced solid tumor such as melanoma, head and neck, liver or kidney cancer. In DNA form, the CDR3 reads TGCGCCAGCAGCCAAGGTCTTCGGGACAGGGGGGATGGCTACACCTTC. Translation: CASSQGLRDRGDGYTF.